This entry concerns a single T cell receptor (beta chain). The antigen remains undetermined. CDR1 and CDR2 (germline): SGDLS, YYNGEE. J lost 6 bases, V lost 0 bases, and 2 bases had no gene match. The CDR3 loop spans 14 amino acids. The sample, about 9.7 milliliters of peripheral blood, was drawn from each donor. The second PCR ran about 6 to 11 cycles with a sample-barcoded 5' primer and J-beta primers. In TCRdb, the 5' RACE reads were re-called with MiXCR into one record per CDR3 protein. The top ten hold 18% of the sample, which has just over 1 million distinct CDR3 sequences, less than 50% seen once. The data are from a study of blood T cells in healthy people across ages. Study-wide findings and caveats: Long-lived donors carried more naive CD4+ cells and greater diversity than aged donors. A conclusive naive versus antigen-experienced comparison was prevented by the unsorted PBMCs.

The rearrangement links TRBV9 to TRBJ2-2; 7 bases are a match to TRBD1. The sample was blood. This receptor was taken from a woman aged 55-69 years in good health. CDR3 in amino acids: CASSVGQGSGELFF. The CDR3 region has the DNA TGTGCCAGCAGCGTAGGACAGGGCTCCGGGGAGCTGTTTTTT.